The 10 T cell receptor beta chains given below trace back to one sample, sequenced in a study of early T cells in non-severe SARS-CoV-2 infection. TCRdb called the 5' RACE reads again in MiXCR, with one record for every CDR3 protein. The data hold roughly 65,000 distinct CDR3 sequences, with 11% observed a single time. The sequencing sample was made of whole blood. Receptors were obtained from an adult who was a healthcare worker with PCR-confirmed SARS-CoV-2 infection or an uninfected control (not recorded which).

This clonotype has a handful of counts. The chain recombines TRBV20-1 with TRBJ2-1; possibly TRBD2 for D (6 bases). Deletions cut 3 bases from V and 5 bases from J, with 14 bases between. CDR1 is DFQATT and CDR2 is SNEGSKA in the germline V gene (reference sequence). The length of the CDR3 is 14 residues. The CDR3 here is CSASDGSEHNEQFF. CDR3 sequence (DNA): TGCAGTGCTAGTGACGGGAGCGAACACAATGAGCAGTTCTTC.

This clonotype was counted a few times. V is TRBV5-1 and J is TRBJ2-7, with D possibly TRBD1 on 6 matching bases. This CDR3 comprises 15 residues. In germline, CDR1 is SGHRS, CDR2 YFSETQ. V was cut by 6 bases and J by 4 bases, with 20 bases left in between. The CDR3 nucleotides read TGCGCCAGCAACCCCTCACCCGGACAGACATACGAGCAGTACTTC. Amino acids: CASNPSPGQTYEQYF.

In this sample, this clonotype turned up a few times. The rearrangement uses TRBV20-1 and TRBJ2-1, with a possible D match to TRBD2 (6 bases). V was cut by 0 bases and J by 0 bases, with 9 bases left in between. The CDR3 consists of 15 residues. CDR1 and CDR2 from the germline V gene are DFQATT and SNEGSKA (reference sequence). DNA for the CDR3: TGCAGTGCTAGAGATTTAGCGGTCTCCTACAATGAGCAGTTCTTC. This sequence encodes CSARDLAVSYNEQFF.

In its sample, this clonotype was seen a few times. The chain employs TRBV20-1 and TRBJ2-7, with 9 bases identical to TRBD1. CDR3 length: 13 amino acids. The V gene end was trimmed by 6 bases and the J gene end by 7 bases; junction bases not matched to a gene: 10. The germline V gene encodes CDR1 DFQATT and CDR2 SNEGSKA (reference sequence). CDR3 in amino acids: CSAPTGGMDEQYF. The CDR3, as DNA: TGCAGTGCACCCACAGGGGGCATGGATGAGCAGTACTTC.

J is TRBJ2-1 and V is TRBV5-4; D may match TRBD1 or TRBD2 (5 bases each). Trimming removed 7 bases from V and 8 bases from J, with 16 bases in between. Germline assignment: CDR1 SGHNT and CDR2 YYREEE (reference sequence). CDR3 length: 13 residues. The CDR3 DNA reads TGTGCCAGCGGACATAGATTGGGGGATGAGCAGTTCTTC. It translates to CASGHRLGDEQFF.

This clonotype was picked up a small number of times. The chain couples TRBV7-2 to TRBJ2-7; TRBD2 agrees at 10 bases. With 3 bases clipped from V and 4 bases from J, the junction kept 12 bases outside the gene matches. Per germline, CDR1 SGHTA and CDR2 FQGNSA. The CDR3 consists of 17 residues. CDR3 protein: CASSLTIYSGRFYEQYF. The CDR3 nucleotides are TGTGCCAGCAGCTTGACCATCTATAGCGGGAGGTTTTACGAGCAGTACTTC.

This clonotype has a handful of counts. The chain employs TRBV4-1 and TRBJ2-5, with unresolved D. Germline CDR1 and CDR2: MGHRA and YSYEKL. CDR3 size: 13 residues. V was shortened by 1 base and J by 2 bases, with 5 bases between the two germline ends. The CDR3 DNA reads TGCGCCAGCAGCCAAGCACAGCAAGAGACCCAGTACTTC. As protein: CASSQAQQETQYF.

The chain employs TRBV11-2 and TRBJ1-3; D gene ambiguous. The CDR3 has 11 amino acids. The V gene's germline CDR1 is SGHAT and CDR2 FQNNGV. Trimming took off 5 bases at V and 7 bases at J, with 6 bases between the two ends. Here the CDR3 DNA reads TGTGCCAGCAGCGGGAGCAACACCATATATTTT. It is translated as CASSGSNTIYF.

This clonotype has ten or more counts. The rearrangement joins TRBV9 to TRBJ2-7, with D uncertain. In germline, CDR1 is SGDLS, CDR2 YYNGEE. With 4 bases removed from V and 5 bases from J, the gap between germline ends came to 13 bases. The CDR3 is 13 amino acids. The CDR3 DNA sequence: TGTGCCAGCAGCCCCCGCCCTAGGGACGAGCAGTACTTC. It encodes CASSPRPRDEQYF.

This clonotype was seen many times. The CDR3 reads CSVVQPSYNEQFF. CDR3 nucleotide sequence: TGCAGCGTTGTACAGCCTTCTTACAATGAGCAGTTCTTC. The rearrangement uses TRBV29-1 and TRBJ2-1; D remains unclear. The CDR3 contains 13 residues. Germline V gene sequence: CDR1 SQVTM, CDR2 ANQGSEA. The ends were cut back, 4 bases at V and 4 bases at J, with 11 bases in the middle.